This T cell receptor beta chain was found in a study of cytomegalovirus exposure and HLA in healthy donors. Study conclusions and caveats: More clonal expansion characterized HLA-associated TCR beta chains than equally common others in a later analysis. A list of around 160 TCR beta chains associated with cytomegalovirus was given.

Trimming took 3 bases from V and 3 from J, leaving 12 bases between them. This CDR3 contains 14 residues. CDR1 and CDR2 (germline): SEHNR, FQNEAQ (reference sequence). 60 Vbeta and 13 Jbeta primers were used in PCR. Profiled with immunoSEQ multiplex PCR; TCRdb holds only in-frame clones, not every one. The table includes 95,000 to 150,000 clones, about 85% detected once. For this clone: The target antigen is unknown.

V usage is TRBV7-9 and J usage is TRBJ2-7, with D perhaps TRBD1 (5 bases). The sample consisted of PBMCs. The clonotype originates from a man aged 18 to 30 in good health and CMV-seropositive. The CDR3 is CASSLGRALYEQYF. CDR3 DNA sequence: TGTGCCAGCAGCTTGGGCAGGGCCCTCTACGAGCAGTACTTC.